This TCR beta chain was documented in a study of CD8+CD57+ T cells in acquired aplastic anemia. Trimming pared 1 base from V and 5 bases from J, leaving 9 bases between. CDR3 length: 13 residues. Germline V gives CDR1 SGHNT, CDR2 YYREEE (reference sequence). Genomic DNA was employed as the template in profiling TCR beta VDJ and CDR3. Using its own MiXCR run on the reads, TCRdb lists one record per CDR3 protein. There are around 210,000 distinct CDR3 sequences in the sample; 60% to 80% occur only once, and roughly 62% lies in the top ten. For sequencing, patients were chosen who had shown expansion of CD8+CD57+ cells by flow cytometry.

Sequenced sample: sorted CD4+, CD8+, or CD8+CD57+ T cells (not recorded which) from PBMCs. The receptor's source is a human donor with aplastic anemia. This chain links TRBV5-4 with TRBJ2-5; D gene ambiguous. In DNA, the CDR3 is TGTGCCAGCAGCTTGTCGGGTTCGGAGACCCAGTACTTC. Amino acid sequence: CASSLSGSETQYF.